This TCR beta chain originates from a study of cytomegalovirus exposure and HLA in healthy donors. As for this clone: What it binds is not known.

PCR primers comprised 60 Vbeta and 13 Jbeta primers. The assay was immunoSEQ multiplex PCR, and TCRdb's table has in-frame clones only and misses some. This sample yields some 32,000 clones, of which around nine tenths are seen a single time; approximately 2.8% belongs to the top ten. Study-wide results and caveats: Later analysis demonstrated an association between a missense DCLRE1C variant and TCR beta V- and J-gene trimming. Roughly 170 TCR beta chains were listed as cytomegalovirus-associated.

The CDR3 has 12 residues. CDR1 and CDR2 (germline): SNHLY, FYNNEI. The V segment lost 5 bases and the J segment 5 bases; nucleotides outside the gene matches: 3. The specimen sequenced was PBMCs. V usage is TRBV2 and J usage is TRBJ2-7; 7 nucleotides agree with TRBD1. The TCR originated in a boy aged 5-17 years in good health and CMV-seronegative. The CDR3 reads CASSRQGHEQYF. CDR3 in DNA: TGTGCCAGCAGTAGACAGGGCCACGAGCAGTACTTC.